This T cell receptor (beta chain) appears in the sequencing data of a study of CD8 T cells in ankylosing spondylitis. The study, taken as a whole, reports: Some motif variants were previously reported in reactive arthritis synovial fluid and blood. The clones that were linked to disease were reported to be significantly enriched in matched synovial fluid samples from ankylosing spondylitis patients. Apparently characteristic of ankylosing spondylitis blood was a TCR beta motif (about 8 highly homologous variants).

Concerning this clonotype itself: What it binds is unknown. Mismatch with germline at one junction end may stem from a read error.

A single record per CDR3 protein comes from TCRdb applying MiXCR to the 5' RACE reads. The data contain some 840,000 distinct CDR3 sequences, approximately 10% of them seen just once; the ten biggest clones take up roughly 0.51%. Sequencing input: blood, either unsorted or a sorted T cell fraction (not recorded which). This TCR came from a male donor with ankylosing spondylitis.

CDR3 protein: CCARDPRQGDLAGLFF. The CDR3 DNA follows: TGCTGTGCTAGAGATCCACGACAGGGGGACTTAGCGGGACTGTTTTTT. This chain joins TRBV20-1 and TRBJ1-4, with TRBD1 identical over 9 bases. Germline V CDR1 and CDR2: DFQATT, SNEGSKA (reference sequence). The CDR3 loop spans 16 amino acids.